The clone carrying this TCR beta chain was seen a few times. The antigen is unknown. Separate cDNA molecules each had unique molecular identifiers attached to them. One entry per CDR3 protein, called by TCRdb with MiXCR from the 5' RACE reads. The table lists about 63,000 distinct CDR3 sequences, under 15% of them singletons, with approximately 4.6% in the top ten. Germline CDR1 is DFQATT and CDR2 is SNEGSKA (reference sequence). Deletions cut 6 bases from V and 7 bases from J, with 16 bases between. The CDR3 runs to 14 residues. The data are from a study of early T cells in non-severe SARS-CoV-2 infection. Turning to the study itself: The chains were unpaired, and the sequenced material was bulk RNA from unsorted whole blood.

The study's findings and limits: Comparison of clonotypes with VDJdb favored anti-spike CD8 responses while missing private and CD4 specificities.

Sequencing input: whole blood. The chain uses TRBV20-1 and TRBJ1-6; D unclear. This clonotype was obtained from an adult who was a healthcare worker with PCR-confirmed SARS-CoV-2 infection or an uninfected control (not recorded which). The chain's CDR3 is CSATDPTGNSPLHF. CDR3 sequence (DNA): TGCAGTGCAACCGACCCCACGGGGAATTCACCCCTCCACTTT.